These 26 T cell receptor beta chains share one sample of origin, sequenced in a study of cytomegalovirus exposure and HLA in healthy donors. The study ran its PCR with 60 Vbeta and 13 Jbeta primers. Profiling relied on immunoSEQ multiplex PCR, and the TCRdb table lists in-frame clones only, not all of them. The table shows over 70,000 clones, with 77% occurring only once. The sample taken for sequencing was PBMCs. The receptors were sampled from a man between 45 and 60 years old in good health and CMV-seropositive.

The rearrangement links TRBV9 to TRBJ2-1; 7 positions agree with TRBD1. Per the germline V gene, CDR1 is SGDLS and CDR2 is YYNGEE. V shed 3 bases, J shed 4 bases, and the junction held 10 bases outside the gene matches. This CDR3 is 16 amino acids long. CDR3 DNA sequence: TGTGCCAGCAGCGGACAGGGTTCAAACCTTTACAATGAGCAGTTCTTC. This encodes CASSGQGSNLYNEQFF.

V and J are TRBV19 and TRBJ1-1; TRBD1 aligns across 8 bases. CDR3 length: 15 amino acids. Per the germline V gene, CDR1 is LNHDA and CDR2 is SQIVND (reference sequence). The trim removed 9 bases at V and 2 bases at J, leaving 11 bases unmatched. For the CDR3, the DNA is TGTGCCAGCAGAGACAGGGGTGAGTTTAACACTGAAGCTTTCTTT. It codes for CASRDRGEFNTEAFF.

The chain is built from TRBV6-1 and TRBJ2-5, with 10 nucleotides matching TRBD2. V trimming: 3 bases; J trimming: 3 bases; junction bases outside the gene matches: 7. Germline V gene sequence: CDR1 MNHNS, CDR2 SASEGT. The CDR3 length is 16 residues. DNA for the CDR3: TGTGCCAGCAGTGACCCTAGCGGGAGAGGGGAAGAGACCCAGTACTTC. This encodes CASSDPSGRGEETQYF.

The rearrangement links TRBV7-9 to TRBJ2-1; D may be TRBD1 (5 bases). The length of the CDR3 is 16 residues. Germline values: CDR1 SEHNR, CDR2 FQNEAQ (reference sequence). Trimming removed 1 base at V and 6 bases at J, with 16 bases between. The CDR3: CASSLGGLAGTNEQFF. CDR3 nucleotide sequence: TGTGCCAGCAGCTTAGGGGGCCTTGCTGGCACCAATGAGCAGTTCTTC.

The gene calls are TRBV23-1 and TRBJ2-7; TRBD1 aligns across 7 bases. TRBV23-1 is identified as an open reading frame with a role that is uncertain. V lost 3 bases to trimming and J lost 3 bases; unmatched junction nucleotides: 11. The CDR3 is 16 residues long. CDR3: CASSQLDRDGVYEQYF. CDR3 nucleotides: TGCGCCAGCAGTCAGCTAGACAGGGATGGTGTCTACGAGCAGTACTTC.

The chain is built from TRBV6-5 and TRBJ2-2, with 12 bases that match TRBD2. Germline V gives CDR1 MNHEY, CDR2 SVGAGI. Germline trimming cut 4 bases from V and 6 bases from J; bases unmatched to any gene: 6. The CDR3 extends over 16 amino acids. In DNA, the CDR3 is TGTGCCAGCAGTTTCAGCCGACTAGCGGGAGCCGGGGAGCTGTTTTTT. It encodes CASSFSRLAGAGELFF.

V gene TRBV10-3 combines with J gene TRBJ2-2; 12 positions match TRBD2. Per the germline V gene, CDR1 is ENHRY and CDR2 is SYGVKD. The CDR3 totals 16 residues. The trim removed 6 bases at V and 8 bases at J, leaving 10 bases unmatched. In DNA, the CDR3 is TGTGCCATCAGATTGACTAGCGGGAGTTCAGGTGGGGAGCTGTTTTTT. It encodes CAIRLTSGSSGGELFF.

This chain's CDR3 is CASSLAVGASAGYTF. The CDR3 DNA follows: TGTGCCAGCAGCTTGGCAGTAGGGGCTTCGGCTGGCTACACCTTC. The chain recombines TRBV2 with TRBJ1-2; the D gene is possibly TRBD1 (5 bases). The CDR3 length is 15 residues. Germline CDR1 SNHLY, CDR2 FYNNEI. V was clipped by 6 bases and J by 7 bases, with 21 bases between them.

The chain is built from TRBV2 and TRBJ2-1, with TRBD2 identical over 11 bases. V gave up 6 bases and J gave up 3 bases; unmatched junction bases: 10. The CDR3 contains 17 residues. Germline CDR1 is SNHLY and CDR2 is FYNNEI. The CDR3 nucleotides are TGTGCCAGCAGCGGAGACGGACTAGCGGGCCTCTACAATGAGCAGTTCTTC. Translating it yields CASSGDGLAGLYNEQFF.

The chain is built from TRBV7-8 and TRBJ2-7; D may be TRBD1 (6 bases). Trimming took 6 bases from V and 3 from J, leaving 15 bases between them. Germline loops: CDR1 SGHVS, CDR2 FQNEAQ. The CDR3 runs 14 residues. CDR3 coding DNA: TGTGCCAGCAGTCAATGGGGGCCTCGCTACGAGCAGTACTTC. Its translation: CASSQWGPRYEQYF.

The genes are TRBV11-2 and TRBJ2-7; 10 bases are a match to TRBD2. The V segment lost 5 bases and the J segment 7 bases; nucleotides outside the gene matches: 11. The CDR3 is made up of 15 amino acids. Germline V lookup: CDR1 SGHAT, CDR2 FQNNGV. The CDR3 coding sequence is TGTGCCAGCAGCCCCGAGCGGGAGGGCCGTTTGGAGCAGTACTTC. Its protein product is CASSPEREGRLEQYF.

The V call is TRBV12-2, the J call TRBJ2-2; the table assigns TRBD2, which was not confirmed against the DNA. TRBV12-2 is a pseudogene. The CDR3 is made up of 18 amino acids. The CDR3 sequence is CASRLDPRGSGYPGELFF. DNA for the CDR3: TGTGCAAGTCGCTTAGATCCTCGGGGATCTGGGTATCCCGGGGAGCTGTTTTTT.

With regard to this clone: At the DNA level, this CDR3 is encoded by other sequences in the same sample as well. The chain carries TRBV30 and TRBJ2-7; D gene unclear. Germline assignment: CDR1 GTSNPN and CDR2 SVGIG (reference sequence). Trimming stripped 0 bases from V and 3 bases from J, with 6 bases between. This CDR3 comprises 12 residues. The CDR3 loop is CAWSVSHYEQYF. The CDR3 nucleotides are TGTGCCTGGAGTGTGAGCCACTACGAGCAGTACTTC.

This chain uses TRBV11-2 with TRBJ2-5; D is unclear. CDR1 and CDR2 (germline): SGHAT, FQNNGV. The CDR3 is made up of 16 amino acids. The germline V and J ends were trimmed by 1 base and 7 bases, with 19 bases remaining between them. CDR3 nucleotide sequence: TGTGCCAGCAGCTTAGTCGTCGGTCTACCCGGTGGGACCCAGTACTTC. Its protein product is CASSLVVGLPGGTQYF.

Concerning this clone itself: This CDR3 is also generated by other DNA sequences in the sample. The chain is built from TRBV29-1 and TRBJ2-7, with D perhaps TRBD1 (5 bases). V was clipped by 3 bases and J by 2 bases, with 8 bases between them. This CDR3 spans 12 amino acids. Germline lookup yields CDR1 SQVTM and CDR2 ANQGSEA. The CDR3 reads CSVEAGTYEQYF. CDR3 DNA sequence: TGCAGCGTTGAGGCAGGGACCTACGAGCAGTACTTC.

V is TRBV30 and J is TRBJ2-4; 12 positions agree with TRBD2. This CDR3 comprises 15 residues. From germline, CDR1 is GTSNPN and CDR2 SVGIG (reference sequence). The junction had 2 bases not matched to a gene; V was cut back by 5 bases and J by 0 bases. This CDR3 is CAWGGLAGAKNIQYF. DNA of the CDR3: TGTGCCTGGGGGGGACTAGCGGGAGCCAAAAACATTCAGTACTTC. Full variable domain (rest looked up from reference TRBV30 and TRBJ2-4): SQTIHQWPATLVQPVGSPLSLECTVEGTSNPNLYWYRQAAGRGLQLLFYSVGIGQISSEVPQNLSASRPQDRQFILSSKKLLLSDSGFYLCAWGGLAGAKNIQYFGAGTRLSVL.

The chain is built from TRBV13 and TRBJ2-7, with D tentatively TRBD2 (5 bases). V was clipped by 1 base and J by 0 bases, with 16 bases between them. Germline CDR1 and CDR2: PRHDT and FYEKMQ (reference sequence). The CDR3 loop spans 17 amino acids. This CDR3 is CASSLASLEGSSYEQYF. In DNA, the CDR3 is TGTGCCAGCAGCTTAGCCTCTCTTGAAGGGAGCTCCTACGAGCAGTACTTC.

This chain connects TRBV20-1 to TRBJ1-2; D unclear. The V and J ends lost 6 bases and 4 bases respectively, with 9 bases between them. There are 11 residues in the CDR3. Germline V gene data show CDR1 as DFQATT and CDR2 as SNEGSKA (reference sequence). The CDR3, as DNA: TGCAGTGCCTTGAGGGCCTATGGCTACACCTTC. Its protein product is CSALRAYGYTF.

The genes are TRBV2 and TRBJ1-3, with D possibly being TRBD1 (6 bases). The CDR3 has 14 residues. The V end lost 3 bases, the J end lost 0 bases, and 6 bases lay between the germline ends. Germline V gene lookup returns CDR1 SNHLY and CDR2 FYNNEI. CDR3 amino acids: CASSDRGSGNTIYF. Here the CDR3 DNA reads TGTGCCAGCAGTGACAGGGGCTCTGGAAACACCATATATTTT.

The chain uses TRBV30 and TRBJ2-2; possibly TRBD2 for D (6 bases). Germline V gives CDR1 GTSNPN, CDR2 SVGIG (reference sequence). Trimming left V 3 bases short and J 2 bases short, with 7 bases between. This CDR3 has 13 residues. The CDR3 spells CAWRDYNTGELFF. The CDR3 coding sequence is TGTGCCTGGAGGGACTATAACACCGGGGAGCTGTTTTTT.

The chain links TRBV6-1 to TRBJ2-1, with 10 bases that match TRBD2. This CDR3 has 15 residues. Germline CDR1 MNHNS, CDR2 SASEGT. J gave up 9 bases and V 4 bases, and 9 bases lay outside the gene matches. The DNA for the CDR3 is TGTGCCAGCAGTGGTACTAGCGGGATGGGGGGTGAGCAGTTCTTC. Amino acids: CASSGTSGMGGEQFF.

J is TRBJ1-5 and V is TRBV5-1; no firm D call. Germline lookup yields CDR1 SGHRS and CDR2 YFSETQ. V was pared by 4 bases and J by 4 bases, with 9 bases between. This CDR3 is 13 amino acids long. CDR3 region: CASSVAGNQPQHF. DNA of the CDR3: TGCGCCAGCAGCGTGGCCGGGAATCAGCCCCAGCATTTT.

The rearrangement links TRBV7-8 to TRBJ1-2; no firm D call. The CDR3 has 13 residues. V lost 3 bases, J lost 4 bases, and 9 bases lay in between. Germline V gene lookup returns CDR1 SGHVS and CDR2 FQNEAQ. This CDR3 reads CASSFSDSYGYTF. The CDR3 bases are TGTGCCAGCAGCTTCAGTGATTCCTATGGCTACACCTTC.

The rearrangement joins TRBV10-3 to TRBJ2-2, with TRBD2 as a possible D gene (6 bases). The V and J ends lost 10 bases and 1 base respectively, with 13 bases between them. Germline CDR1 is ENHRY and CDR2 is SYGVKD. CDR3 length: 14 amino acids. The CDR3 sequence: CATIAERNTGELFF. CDR3 bases: TGTGCCACTATAGCGGAACGGAACACCGGGGAGCTGTTTTTT.

The V and J genes are TRBV6-5 and TRBJ1-5; 10 bases fit TRBD1. Germline V gene lookup returns CDR1 MNHEY and CDR2 SVGAGI. The CDR3 runs 14 residues. J lost 1 base, V lost 8 bases, and 2 bases had no gene match. For the CDR3, the DNA is TGTGCCAGCGACAGGGGGCAGAGCAATCAGCCCCAGCATTTT. It encodes CASDRGQSNQPQHF.

This clone showed up just once. The chain uses TRBV21-1 and TRBJ2-5; the D call of TRBD1 is as the table states it, not checked on the DNA. TRBV21-1 is given as a pseudogene. The CDR3 consists of 17 residues. CDR3: CASNYWGGLRAEETQYF. The CDR3 DNA is TGTGCCAGCAATTACTGGGGTGGGCTCAGGGCGGAGGAGACCCAGTACTTC.